This T cell receptor beta chain was sequenced during a study of cytomegalovirus exposure and HLA in healthy donors. Deletions cut 0 bases from V and 7 bases from J, with 22 bases between. This CDR3 is 18 amino acids long. Germline V gene data show CDR1 as LGHNA and CDR2 as YSLEER. The PCR used 60 Vbeta and 13 Jbeta primers. Clones were sequenced by immunoSEQ multiplex PCR, and TCRdb holds only the in-frame ones, with some missing. The data show fewer than 250,000 clones, roughly 79% seen once. The clonotype originates from a man aged 18 to 35 in good health and CMV-seronegative. The sample was PBMCs. The chain employs TRBV4-3 and TRBJ1-5, with D perhaps matching TRBD1 (6 bases). In DNA, the CDR3 is TGCGCCAGCAGCCAAGAATATTCCGGTGACAGGCGAGGACAGCCCCAGCATTTT. Amino acid sequence: CASSQEYSGDRRGQPQHF.